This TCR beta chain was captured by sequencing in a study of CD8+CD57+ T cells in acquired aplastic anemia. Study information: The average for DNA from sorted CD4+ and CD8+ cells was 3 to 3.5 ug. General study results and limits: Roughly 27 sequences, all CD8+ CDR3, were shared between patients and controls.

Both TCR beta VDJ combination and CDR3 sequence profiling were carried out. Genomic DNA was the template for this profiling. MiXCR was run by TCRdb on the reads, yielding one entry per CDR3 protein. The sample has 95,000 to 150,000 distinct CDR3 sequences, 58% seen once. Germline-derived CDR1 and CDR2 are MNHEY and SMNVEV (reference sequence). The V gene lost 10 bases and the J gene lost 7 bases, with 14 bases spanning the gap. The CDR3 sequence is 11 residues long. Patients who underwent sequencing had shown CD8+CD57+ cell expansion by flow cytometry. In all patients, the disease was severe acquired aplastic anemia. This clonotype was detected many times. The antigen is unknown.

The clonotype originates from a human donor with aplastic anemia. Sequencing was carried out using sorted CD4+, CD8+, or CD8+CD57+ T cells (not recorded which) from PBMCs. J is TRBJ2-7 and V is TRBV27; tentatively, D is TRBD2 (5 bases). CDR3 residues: CATTIGDEQYF. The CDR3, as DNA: TGTGCCACCACTATCGGGGATGAGCAGTACTTC.